These 17 T cell receptor beta chains share one sample of origin, sequenced in a study of spatial heterogeneity in lung cancer. Time point denoted: sample taken at primary tumor resection. MiXCR, run by TCRdb on the 5' RACE reads, gives a single entry per CDR3 protein. Among 40,000 to 45,000 distinct CDR3 sequences listed, under 7.5% were seen once. Here the sequenced sample was PBMCs, taken at surgery. These receptors were taken from a female donor with early-stage non-small cell lung cancer.

This clonotype was found a few times. In DNA form, the CDR3 reads TGTGCCAGCAGCCCGCGTACTAGCGGGGGGAGTTGGGAGCAGTTCTTC. This codes for CASSPRTSGGSWEQFF. The chain employs TRBV7-2 and TRBJ2-1; 12 bases map to TRBD2. Germline CDR1 reads SGHTA; CDR2 reads FQGNSA. Trimming cost V 5 bases and J 10 bases; bases outside gene matches: 12. This CDR3 region has 16 residues.

Only a few counts were recorded for this clonotype. This chain connects TRBV7-9 to TRBJ1-6; maybe TRBD1 (6 bases). CDR1 SEHNR and CDR2 FQNEAQ come from the germline V gene (reference sequence). Deletions cut 5 bases from V and 8 bases from J, with 7 bases between. CDR3 size: 12 residues. The DNA for the CDR3 is TGTGCCAGCAGCCCAGGGGATTCACCCCTCCACTTT. The encoded protein is CASSPGDSPLHF.

This clonotype occurred many times. This sequence joins TRBV3-1 and TRBJ2-7, with D possibly being TRBD1 or TRBD2 (6 bases each). Trimming removed 5 bases from V and 0 bases from J, with 14 bases in between. CDR1 and CDR2 from the germline V gene are LGHDT and YNNKEL (reference sequence). The CDR3 length is 15 residues. CDR3 bases: TGTGCCAGCAGCGGTGGGGGGCACTTCTCCTACGAGCAGTACTTC. Its translation is CASSGGGHFSYEQYF.

This clonotype was counted at least ten times. The chain combines TRBV20-1 with TRBJ2-1, with TRBD2 matching over 12 bases. Germline CDR1 DFQATT, CDR2 SNEGSKA (reference sequence). Trimming took 2 bases from V and 10 from J; bases not matched to a gene: 9. The CDR3 length is 15 residues. The CDR3 here is CSARSRLAGESEQFF. CDR3 nucleotides: TGCAGTGCTAGATCCAGACTAGCGGGGGAATCCGAGCAGTTCTTC.

In its sample, this clonotype was seen a few times. The chain recombines TRBV6-5 with TRBJ1-1; D remains ambiguous. The germline V gene encodes CDR1 MNHEY and CDR2 SVGAGI. This CDR3 contains 13 residues. V was clipped by 5 bases and J by 5 bases, with 12 bases between them. The CDR3 sequence is CASSDTVGTEAFF. CDR3 nucleotides: TGTGCCAGCAGTGACACCGTCGGGACTGAAGCTTTCTTT.

This clonotype was counted only a few times. This chain links TRBV12-3 or TRBV12-4 with TRBJ1-5; 7 bases are a match to TRBD1. The CDR3 is 17 amino acids. Trimming cost V 2 bases and J 0 bases; bases outside gene matches: 7. The CDR3 DNA is TGTGCCAGCAGTTTAAGTAGGACAGGTTTTAGCAATCAGCCCCAGCATTTT. This gives the protein CASSLSRTGFSNQPQHF.

This clonotype has at least ten counts. V is TRBV7-9 and J is TRBJ1-1; no clear D. The length of the CDR3 is 14 residues. Trimming removed 5 bases from V and 4 bases from J, with 14 bases in between. Germline loops: CDR1 SEHNR, CDR2 FQNEAQ (reference sequence). CDR3 DNA: TGTGCCAGCAGCGGACTGACTGGACTCACTGAAGCTTTCTTT. Translating gives CASSGLTGLTEAFF.

The table lists this clonotype with many counts. This chain joins TRBV10-3 and TRBJ1-2, with D possibly matching TRBD1 (6 bases). Germline V gives CDR1 ENHRY, CDR2 SYGVKD. Trimming shortened V by 3 bases and J by 8 bases, and 19 bases separated the two germline ends. This CDR3 has 15 amino acids. The DNA for the CDR3 is TGTGCCATCAGTGATAACGGGGGCCAGTTGAGCGGCTACACCTTC. Translating it yields CAISDNGGQLSGYTF.

The CDR3 sequence is CSASEDSSSYEQYF. CDR3 in DNA: TGCAGTGCTAGTGAGGACAGCAGCTCCTACGAGCAGTACTTC. V and J are TRBV20-1 and TRBJ2-7; possibly TRBD1 for D (6 bases). The CDR3 is 14 amino acids. The V gene's germline CDR1 is DFQATT and CDR2 SNEGSKA (reference sequence). With 3 bases removed from V and 0 bases from J, the gap between germline ends came to 12 bases.

The rearrangement links TRBV14 to TRBJ2-7; 9 positions match TRBD1. The V and J ends lost 4 bases and 3 bases, in that order; junction bases with no gene match: 4. CDR3 length: 14 residues. Germline-derived CDR1 and CDR2 are SGHDN and FVKESK. DNA for the CDR3: TGTGCCAGCAGCCCCGGGACAGGGCTCTACGAGCAGTACTTC. It codes for CASSPGTGLYEQYF.

This chain connects TRBV9 to TRBJ1-1; D is undetermined. V lost 3 bases to trimming and J lost 7 bases, with 13 bases between them. Looked up from germline, CDR1 is SGDLS and CDR2 is YYNGEE. CDR3 length: 13 amino acids. The CDR3 DNA reads TGTGCCAGCAGCGAGAACGTTAATCTTGAAGCTTTCTTT. It is translated as CASSENVNLEAFF. The full variable domain, its missing parts supplied by reference TRBV9 and TRBJ1-1, is DSGVTQTPKHLITATGQRVTLRCSPRSGDLSVYWYQQSLDQGLQFLIQYYNGEERAKGNILERFSAQQFPDLHSELNLSSLELGDSALYFCASSENVNLEAFFGQGTRLTVV.

This clonotype came up many times. The chain links TRBV27 to TRBJ2-7; D is uncertain. Germline V gives CDR1 MNHEY, CDR2 SMNVEV (reference sequence). Between the trimmed V and J ends, which lost 5 bases and 0 bases, there was a span of 14 bases. CDR3 size: 15 residues. The CDR3 DNA reads as TGTGCCAGCAGTCCCTGGGCCCCGAGCTCCTACGAGCAGTACTTC. The encoded protein is CASSPWAPSSYEQYF.

This clonotype was seen more than once but under ten times. The rearrangement joins TRBV12-3 or TRBV12-4 to TRBJ1-5; a weak D match, TRBD1 (5 bases). The CDR3 extends over 13 amino acids. Deletions cut 11 bases from V and 2 bases from J, with 13 bases between. In DNA, the CDR3 is TGTGCCGGGGGGAGCAAGGGCAATCAGCCCCAGCATTTT. Protein: CAGGSKGNQPQHF.

The chain employs TRBV5-1 and TRBJ2-3, with 7 bases fitting TRBD2. From germline, CDR1 is SGHRS and CDR2 YFSETQ. With 3 bases clipped from V and 6 bases from J, the junction kept 4 bases outside the gene matches. This CDR3 contains 13 residues. DNA of the CDR3: TGCGCCAGCAGCTGGGACTATCGTGATACGCAGTATTTT. It is translated as CASSWDYRDTQYF.

V and J are TRBV6-5 and TRBJ2-2; possibly TRBD2 for D (7 bases). This CDR3 region has 15 residues. CDR1 and CDR2 (germline): MNHEY, SVGAGI. Trimming shortened V by 4 bases and J by 5 bases, and 14 bases separated the two germline ends. The CDR3 nucleotides are TGTGCCAGCAGTTGGGGAGGGGGGGCGACCGGGGAGCTGTTTTTT. Protein: CASSWGGGATGELFF.

The sample holds many counts of this clonotype. The chain links TRBV20-1 to TRBJ2-7; TRBD1 aligns across 9 bases. The CDR3 has 12 residues. J was trimmed by 4 bases and V by 7 bases; bases with no gene match: 5. In germline, CDR1 is DFQATT, CDR2 SNEGSKA (reference sequence). Here the CDR3 reads CSGQGDVYEQYF. The CDR3 DNA follows: TGCAGTGGACAGGGGGATGTTTACGAGCAGTACTTC.

This clonotype was recorded a few times. This chain joins TRBV20-1 and TRBJ1-6; 7 positions agree with TRBD1. CDR1 is DFQATT and CDR2 is SNEGSKA in the germline V gene (reference sequence). CDR3 size: 17 residues. The ends lost 0 bases at V and 9 bases at J; junction bases unmatched: 14. As DNA, the CDR3 is TGCAGTGCTAGAGATTCATCCAGGACAGGTTCACCTTCACCCCTCCACTTT. The encoded protein is CSARDSSRTGSPSPLHF.